This T cell receptor (beta chain) was profiled in a study of shared clonotypes between healthy human individuals. Assay runs were performed at deep level. TCRdb keeps only in-frame clones here, not all; method: immunoSEQ multiplex PCR. The repertoire consists of over 1.4 million clones, with around 97% occurring once and the leading ten covering approximately 1.1%. Comment on this clone: This specimen includes other DNA sequences encoding the same CDR3.

Trimming at V came to 5 bases and at J to 2 bases, leaving 3 bases not matched to a gene. CDR1 is SGHRS, CDR2 YFSETQ, per germline. The CDR3 length is 14 residues. The sequence was collected from a man under 40 in good health. The gene calls are TRBV5-1 and TRBJ2-2; 7 positions match TRBD1. Material: naive CD4+ T cells sorted from blood. Described subset: CD45RA+ positively selected. In DNA form, the CDR3 reads TGCGCCAGCAGTACAGGGGCCAACACCGGGGAGCTGTTTTTT. This sequence encodes CASSTGANTGELFF.